Shown below are 10 T cell receptor beta chains from a single sample sequenced in a study of OX40 agonist ivuxolimab in advanced cancers. Profiling relied on immunoSEQ multiplex PCR, and the TCRdb table lists in-frame clones only, not all of them. The data show some 150,000 clones, 93% seen once. The sample consisted of CD4+ or CD8+ T cells sorted from blood, taken in a trial of the OX40 agonist ivuxolimab. Receptors originate from an adult with an advanced solid tumor such as melanoma, head and neck, liver or kidney cancer.

As to this clone: The junction and the germline gene differ at one end; a read error may be behind it. The chain links TRBV6-5 to TRBJ2-5, with 9 positions matching TRBD1. From germline, CDR1 is MNHEY and CDR2 SVGAGI. The CDR3 consists of 16 residues. The CDR3 nucleotides are TGTGCCAGCAGTTACGACTACAGGGGGCGCCAAGACACCCAGTACTTC. Its translation: CASSYDYRGRQDTQYF.

J is TRBJ2-5 and V is TRBV4-3, with 7 bases that match TRBD1. Germline V CDR1 and CDR2: LGHNA, YSLEER. CDR3 length: 16 amino acids. Trimming at V came to 3 bases and at J to 9 bases, leaving 16 bases not matched to a gene. CDR3 loop: CASSHSPSRQGSAQYF. In DNA, the CDR3 is TGCGCCAGCAGCCACTCGCCATCAAGACAGGGATCGGCCCAGTACTTC.

The V and J genes are TRBV19 and TRBJ2-7; tentative D call: TRBD1 (6 bases). The CDR3 contains 16 residues. Germline V gene lookup returns CDR1 LNHDA and CDR2 SQIVND (reference sequence). Trimming took off 4 bases at V and 4 bases at J, with 20 bases between the two ends. Written as DNA, the CDR3 is TGTGCCAGTAGTACTCAGCTGACAGGCAGGGGTTACGAGCAGTACTTC. As protein: CASSTQLTGRGYEQYF.

This clone was seen a few times. The rearrangement joins TRBV5-4 to TRBJ2-2; 8 bases agree with TRBD1. The CDR3 runs to 15 residues. After removal of 5 bases from V and 0 bases from J, the junction contained 3 bases not matched to a gene. Germline V gene data show CDR1 as SGHNT and CDR2 as YYREEE (reference sequence). CDR3 bases: TGTGCCAGCAGTCGGACAGGGACGAACACCGGGGAGCTGTTTTTT. Translation: CASSRTGTNTGELFF.

The chain joins TRBV9 to TRBJ1-5, with a weak D call TRBD1 (5 bases). The V end lost 2 bases, the J end lost 3 bases, and 12 bases lay between the germline ends. Germline-derived CDR1 and CDR2 are SGDLS and YYNGEE. This CDR3 is built from 15 residues. The CDR3 DNA is TGTGCCAGCAGCGTTAGGGACGGCCCCAATCAGCCCCAGCATTTT. Its translation: CASSVRDGPNQPQHF.

The chain is built from TRBV30 and TRBJ2-7; 8 bases match TRBD2. Germline loops: CDR1 GTSNPN, CDR2 SVGIG (reference sequence). V was pared by 2 bases and J by 4 bases, with 7 bases of the junction left unmatched. The CDR3 is made up of 14 amino acids. This CDR3 is CAWSPLAGGYEQYF. The CDR3, as DNA: TGTGCCTGGAGTCCTTTGGCGGGAGGTTACGAGCAGTACTTC.

This rearrangement joins TRBV6-4 to TRBJ1-1; 7 bases fit TRBD1. This CDR3 contains 13 residues. The ends lost 2 bases at V and 11 bases at J; junction bases unmatched: 8. Germline loops: CDR1 MRHNA, CDR2 SNTAGT. CDR3 coding DNA: TGTGCCAGCAGTGACGGAGGGGGCCTTGGTGCTTTCTTT. It yields the protein CASSDGGGLGAFF.

Here the CDR3 DNA reads TGCGCCAGCAGCCTGCAGGGGGGCAAAGACGAGCAGTACTTC. This sequence encodes CASSLQGGKDEQYF. The chain uses TRBV4-1 and TRBJ2-7, with a possible D match to TRBD1 (7 bases). The CDR3 consists of 14 residues. V was pared by 4 bases and J by 5 bases, with 15 bases between. The germline V gene encodes CDR1 MGHRA and CDR2 YSYEKL.

The V call is TRBV6-5, the J call TRBJ2-3; D may be TRBD2 (7 bases). This CDR3 spans 16 amino acids. The germline V and J ends were trimmed by 3 bases and 1 base, with 14 bases remaining between them. Germline V gene data show CDR1 as MNHEY and CDR2 as SVGAGI. The CDR3 loop reads CASSYGVGGGTDTQYF. CDR3 in DNA: TGTGCCAGCAGTTATGGAGTAGGGGGGGGCACAGATACGCAGTATTTT.

V and J are TRBV5-4 and TRBJ2-5, with 11 bases that match TRBD2. The CDR3 is made up of 18 amino acids. V shed 4 bases and J 5 bases; nucleotides not matched to a gene: 16. Germline CDR1 SGHNT, CDR2 YYREEE (reference sequence). The CDR3 nucleotides are TGTGCCAGCAGCCACCACACAAATAGCGGGGGGGCCGGGGAGACCCAGTACTTC. It specifies CASSHHTNSGGAGETQYF.